The rows below give T cell receptor beta chains drawn from one sample of a study of cytomegalovirus exposure and HLA in healthy donors. The assay was immunoSEQ multiplex PCR, and TCRdb's table has in-frame clones only and misses some. The table includes 80,000 or so clones, 95% detected once. Material: PBMCs. These receptors were taken from a woman aged 18-29 years in good health and CMV-seronegative. Both conserved end residues are part of each CDR3. Fields, in order: V gene, D gene, J gene, CDR3 DNA, CDR3 protein. The D gene is left open where the match is weak.

>TRBV28|NA|TRBJ1-3
TGTGCCAGCAGTTCGGCGGGTAGCTCTGGAAACACCATATATTTT
CASSSAGSSGNTIYF
>TRBV29-1|NA|TRBJ2-2
TGCAGCGTTGAAGAAGCGACCGGGGAGCTGTTTTTT
CSVEEATGELFF
>TRBV6-5|NA|TRBJ2-7
TGTGCCAGCTTCTCGCTTCCGACTGTCTCCTACGAGCAGTACTTC
CASFSLPTVSYEQYF
>TRBV19|TRBD2|TRBJ2-6
TGTGCCAGTAGTGAAACGGGACTAGCGGGGGGTGGGGCCAACGTCCTGACTTTC
CASSETGLAGGGANVLTF
>TRBV7-9|NA|TRBJ2-2
TGTGCCAGCAGCTTAGTGTGGAGAGACGGGGAGCTGTTTTTT
CASSLVWRDGELFF
>TRBV28|NA|TRBJ2-7
TGTGCCGTAAAAGAATCAGGATCCGGGGACGAGCAGTACTTC
CAVKESGSGDEQYF
>TRBV25-1|NA|TRBJ1-2
TGTGCCAGCAGTGACGGGGGGCCCAAAGGGAGCGGCTACACCTTC
CASSDGGPKGSGYTF
>TRBV4-3|TRBD2|TRBJ2-3
TGCGCCAGCAGCCAAGATTATGAACTAGCGGTGAGGCGGGATACGCAGTATTTT
CASSQDYELAVRRDTQYF
>TRBV4-1|TRBD2|TRBJ2-3
TGCGCCAGCAGGGATCAGGCGGGGGGGCGTGCAGATACGCAGTATTTT
CASRDQAGGRADTQYF
>TRBV5-4|TRBD1|TRBJ2-5
TGTGCCAGCAGCCCGTCAGGGGGCCTGAGTCTAGAGACCCAGTACTTC
CASSPSGGLSLETQYF
>TRBV6-1|NA|TRBJ1-2
TGTGCCAGCAGTGAACGTCGGAACCTGCCCAGGATCGCTAACTATGGCTACACCTTC
CASSERRNLPRIANYGYTF